The 27 T cell receptor beta chains presented below share a single source sample, sequenced in a study of T cells in tumors after PD-1 blockade. Profiling relied on immunoSEQ multiplex PCR, and the TCRdb table lists in-frame clones only, not all of them. The sample lists tens of thousands of clones, roughly three quarters occurring once. Sequencing used PBMCs, obtained before anti-PD-1 therapy. All receptors come from a human donor with advanced basal cell or squamous cell carcinoma (not recorded which).

The chain has TRBV10-1 and TRBJ2-7; TRBD1 matches 9 bases. Germline lookup yields CDR1 WNHNN and CDR2 SYGVQD (reference sequence). CDR3 size: 17 residues. Losses at the gene ends were 7 bases for V and 4 bases for J; bases not matched to a gene: 17. The CDR3 protein is CASTNGGIKTGGYEQYF. CDR3 in DNA: TGCGCCAGCACCAATGGGGGAATAAAGACAGGGGGGTACGAGCAGTACTTC.

This clone has just a few counts. The V call is TRBV19, the J call TRBJ2-1; D is tentatively TRBD1 or TRBD2 (5 bases each). CDR1 is LNHDA and CDR2 is SQIVND in the germline V gene (reference sequence). Trimming left V 9 bases short and J 0 bases short, with 12 bases between. This CDR3 spans 14 amino acids. CDR3 loop: CASGTGRSYNEQFF. In DNA form, the CDR3 reads TGTGCCAGCGGTACGGGGCGCTCCTACAATGAGCAGTTCTTC.

This chain joins TRBV5-6 and TRBJ1-2; D gene uncertain. The CDR3 runs 12 residues. Germline CDR1 and CDR2: SGHDT and YYEEEE. V was shortened by 4 bases and J by 3 bases, with 7 bases between the two germline ends. The CDR3 is CASSEADYGYTF. The CDR3 DNA sequence: TGTGCCAGCAGCGAAGCTGACTATGGCTACACCTTC.

CDR3 sequence reads: CASSMGRNLNEQYF. The DNA of the CDR3 is TGTGCCAGTAGTATGGGCAGGAATCTTAACGAGCAGTACTTC. The rearrangement links TRBV19 to TRBJ2-7, with no clear D. The CDR3 is 14 residues long. V was clipped by 3 bases and J by 5 bases, with 14 bases between them. Germline V gene data show CDR1 as LNHDA and CDR2 as SQIVND (reference sequence).

CDR3 DNA sequence: TGTGCCAGCAGTTATTATGGCACAGATACGCAGTATTTT. It yields the protein CASSYYGTDTQYF. The rearrangement uses TRBV6-6 and TRBJ2-3, with D unresolved. The CDR3 loop spans 13 amino acids. The germline gives CDR1 MNHNY, CDR2 SVGAGI (reference sequence). Deletions cut 3 bases from V and 1 base from J, with 5 bases between.

The chain joins TRBV18 to TRBJ2-5; the D is unclear. The CDR3 spans 12 residues. CDR1 is KGHSH, CDR2 LQKENI, per germline. Deletions cut 1 base from V and 1 base from J, with 1 base between. CDR3 residues: CASSPLQETQYF. The CDR3 bases are TGTGCCAGCTCACCACTCCAAGAGACCCAGTACTTC.

CDR3 sequence reads: CASSRSPGRDHNEQFF. The DNA of the CDR3 is TGCGCCAGCAGTCGATCACCGGGACGAGACCACAATGAGCAGTTCTTC. This chain connects TRBV5-1 to TRBJ2-1; D tentatively fits TRBD1 or TRBD2 (5 bases each). Germline V gene sequence: CDR1 SGHRS, CDR2 YFSETQ. Trimming removed 5 bases from V and 5 bases from J, with 20 bases in between. The CDR3 extends over 16 amino acids.

The chain combines TRBV6-5 with TRBJ2-2; D may be TRBD2 (6 bases). With 5 bases removed from V and 1 base from J, the gap between germline ends came to 11 bases. CDR3 size: 15 residues. The V gene's germline CDR1 is MNHEY and CDR2 SVGAGI. The CDR3, as DNA: TGTGCCAGCAGTCCCGGGACTTTGAACACCGGGGAGCTGTTTTTT. Translating gives CASSPGTLNTGELFF.

The CDR3 DNA reads TGTGCCAGCAGCCCCCGGCAGGGTACGGTCACTGAAGCTTTCTTT. Protein product: CASSPRQGTVTEAFF. The chain couples TRBV5-6 to TRBJ1-1; possibly TRBD1 for D (5 bases). Germline loops: CDR1 SGHDT, CDR2 YYEEEE. This CDR3 contains 15 residues. The V and J ends lost 4 bases and 4 bases respectively, with 17 bases between them. Full variable domain (rest looked up from reference TRBV5-6 and TRBJ1-1): DAGVTQSPTHLIKTRGQQVTLRCSPKSGHDTVSWYQQALGQGPQFIFQYYEEEERQRGNFPDRFSGHQFPNYSSELNVNALLLGDSALYLCASSPRQGTVTEAFFGQGTRLTVV.

This clone was seen more than once but under ten times. V and J are TRBV5-4 and TRBJ2-5, with 11 bases identical to TRBD2. This CDR3 has 16 residues. Germline CDR1 is SGHNT and CDR2 is YYREEE (reference sequence). The V gene end was trimmed by 4 bases and the J gene end by 4 bases; junction bases not matched to a gene: 9. The CDR3: CASSQELAGARETQYF. CDR3 nucleotide sequence: TGTGCCAGCAGCCAAGAACTAGCGGGGGCGAGAGAGACCCAGTACTTC. The whole variable domain, filled in from reference TRBV5-4 and TRBJ2-5, reads ETGVTQSPTHLIKTRGQQVTLRCSSQSGHNTVSWYQQALGQGPQFIFQYYREEENGRGNFPPRFSGLQFPNYSSELNVNALELDDSALYLCASSQELAGARETQYFGPGTRLLVL.

This clone was recorded a few times. The rearrangement joins TRBV27 to TRBJ2-5; a weak D match, TRBD1 (5 bases). CDR1 is MNHEY and CDR2 is SMNVEV in the germline V gene (reference sequence). This CDR3 region has 13 residues. V was cut by 6 bases and J by 2 bases, with 10 bases left in between. In DNA, the CDR3 is TGTGCCAGCAGCCAGGACAAACAAGAGACCCAGTACTTC. As protein: CASSQDKQETQYF.

The rearrangement links TRBV5-1 to TRBJ2-7; 9 bases are a match to TRBD1. The V and J ends lost 0 bases and 2 bases, in that order; junction bases with no gene match: 6. The germline V gene encodes CDR1 SGHRS and CDR2 YFSETQ. The CDR3 has 16 amino acids. CDR3 bases: TGCGCCAGCAGCTTGGTGGGGGGACAGGGCACCTACGAGCAGTACTTC. This translates into CASSLVGGQGTYEQYF.

The rearrangement uses TRBV5-1 and TRBJ2-1, with TRBD2 matching 7 bases. Looked up from germline, CDR1 is SGHRS and CDR2 is YFSETQ. Trimming removed 0 bases from V and 0 bases from J; junction bases left unmatched: 9. The CDR3 consists of 18 residues. The CDR3 coding sequence is TGCGCCAGCAGCTTGGGCCTAGAAGCGGGGAGCTCCTACAATGAGCAGTTCTTC. Encoded protein: CASSLGLEAGSSYNEQFF. The variable domain in full, completed from reference TRBV5-1 and TRBJ2-1, reads KAGVTQTPRYLIKTRGQQVTLSCSPISGHRSVSWYQQTPGQGLQFLFEYFSETQRNKGNFPGRFSGRQFSNSRSEMNVSTLELGDSALYLCASSLGLEAGSSYNEQFFGPGTRLTVL.

The rearrangement joins TRBV6-5 to TRBJ2-6; D is uncertain. There are 15 residues in the CDR3. V was trimmed by 2 bases and J by 1 base, leaving 6 bases between them. Germline V gives CDR1 MNHEY, CDR2 SVGAGI. The chain's CDR3 is CASSYASSGANVLTF. For the CDR3, the DNA is TGTGCCAGCAGTTACGCCTCTTCTGGGGCCAACGTCCTGACTTTC.

The chain recombines TRBV3-1 (or the pseudogene TRBV3-2) with TRBJ2-7, with D hard to call. The V and J ends lost 2 bases and 6 bases respectively, with 14 bases between them. The CDR3 is 14 residues long. Germline lookup yields CDR1 LGHDT and CDR2 YNNKEL (reference sequence). CDR3 in amino acids: CASSQSSRLGEQYF. CDR3 sequence (DNA): TGTGCCAGCAGCCAAAGCTCCAGGTTGGGCGAGCAGTACTTC.

The rearrangement links TRBV5-6 to TRBJ2-1, with 7 bases matching TRBD1. The CDR3 is made up of 15 amino acids. Germline CDR1 is SGHDT and CDR2 is YYEEEE. Trimming at V came to 0 bases and at J to 6 bases, leaving 6 bases not matched to a gene. This CDR3 reads CASSLDTGAVNEQFF. Written as DNA, the CDR3 is TGTGCCAGCAGCTTGGACACAGGGGCGGTCAATGAGCAGTTCTTC.

The rearrangement uses TRBV5-4 and TRBJ2-7; a weak D match, TRBD1 (5 bases). V lost 3 bases to trimming and J lost 6 bases, with 13 bases between them. The CDR3 totals 13 residues. The germline V gene encodes CDR1 SGHNT and CDR2 YYREEE (reference sequence). The CDR3 DNA reads as TGTGCCAGCAGCTCTGGAAGGGGATTCGAGCAGTACTTC. It yields the protein CASSSGRGFEQYF.

V and J are TRBV12-3 or TRBV12-4 and TRBJ1-5, with a tentative D call TRBD1 (6 bases). The CDR3 loop spans 13 amino acids. Trimming stripped 4 bases from V and 6 bases from J, with 10 bases between. This CDR3 reads CASSWTEGQPQHF. The CDR3 bases are TGTGCCAGCAGTTGGACAGAAGGTCAGCCCCAGCATTTT.

The J gene is TRBJ1-3, the V gene TRBV19, with 9 bases identical to TRBD1. The germline CDR1 and CDR2 sequences are LNHDA and SQIVND (reference sequence). CDR3 length: 15 amino acids. The V and J ends lost 4 bases and 4 bases, in that order; junction bases with no gene match: 5. The CDR3 DNA sequence: TGTGCCAGTAGTAGGGGACAGGGAAGGGGAAACACCATATATTTT. Residues: CASSRGQGRGNTIYF.

This CDR3 is CASSQVAGLSYEQYF. The CDR3 DNA follows: TGCGCCAGCAGCCAAGTGGCGGGACTCTCCTACGAGCAGTACTTC. The chain recombines TRBV4-1 with TRBJ2-7; maybe TRBD2 (6 bases). Trimming stripped 1 base from V and 0 bases from J, with 10 bases between. The CDR3 has 15 residues. Germline CDR1 MGHRA, CDR2 YSYEKL.

The CDR3 nucleotides read TGTGCTAGTGGTTTGGACAACAGGGGGAAACGCAACATTCAGTACTTC. Translated: CASGLDNRGKRNIQYF. The genes are TRBV12-5 and TRBJ2-4; 8 bases agree with TRBD1. Per germline, CDR1 LGHNT and CDR2 FRNRAP. CDR3 length equals 16 residues. Trimming at V came to 1 base and at J to 7 bases, leaving 9 bases not matched to a gene.

The chain joins TRBV19 to TRBJ1-5; perhaps TRBD1 as D (6 bases). The CDR3 runs to 15 residues. The V and J ends lost 4 bases and 6 bases respectively, with 16 bases between them. The V gene's germline CDR1 is LNHDA and CDR2 SQIVND (reference sequence). The CDR3 spells CASSTSPGGRQPQHF. The DNA for the CDR3 is TGTGCCAGTAGTACCAGCCCCGGGGGGCGTCAGCCCCAGCATTTT.

V gene TRBV11-3 combines with J gene TRBJ2-3; 16 bases are a match to TRBD2. From germline, CDR1 is SGHNT and CDR2 YENEEA. The length of the CDR3 is 18 residues. V dropped 5 bases and J dropped 1; count of bases not matched to a gene: 6. In DNA form, the CDR3 reads TGTGCCAGCAGCCAGGGACTAGCGGGAGGGCGGCGCACAGATACGCAGTATTTT. Translation: CASSQGLAGGRRTDTQYF.

V is TRBV27 and J is TRBJ2-7; no clear D gene. Germline CDR1 is MNHEY and CDR2 is SMNVEV (reference sequence). The CDR3 totals 13 residues. V dropped 0 bases and J dropped 6 bases, with 9 bases sitting between them. CDR3 coding DNA: TGTGCCAGCAGTTTATCTCCCGCTATCGAGCAGTACTTC. Encoded protein: CASSLSPAIEQYF.

In its sample, this clone was seen once. The chain has TRBV29-1 and TRBJ2-1, with 9 bases matching TRBD1. The junction had 11 bases not matched to a gene; V was cut back by 7 bases and J by 10 bases. The germline gives CDR1 SQVTM, CDR2 ANQGSEA. The CDR3 is 13 amino acids. The CDR3 is CSADPGTGWEQFF. As DNA, the CDR3 is TGCAGCGCCGATCCCGGGACAGGGTGGGAGCAGTTCTTC.

The V gene is TRBV5-1, the J gene TRBJ2-2, with TRBD1 matching 8 bases. CDR3 length: 16 amino acids. Germline CDR1 and CDR2: SGHRS and YFSETQ. Losses at the gene ends were 4 bases for V and 6 bases for J; bases not matched to a gene: 11. The chain's CDR3 is CASSPQPGGGSGELFF. In DNA, the CDR3 is TGCGCCAGCAGCCCCCAACCAGGGGGCGGTTCCGGGGAGCTGTTTTTT.

CDR3 loop: CASSANLAGIGTGELFF. The CDR3 coding sequence is TGTGCCAGCAGCGCTAATCTAGCGGGGATTGGCACCGGGGAGCTGTTTTTT. V and J are TRBV9 and TRBJ2-2; TRBD2 matches at 9 bases. Germline CDR1 reads SGDLS; CDR2 reads YYNGEE. The trim removed 3 bases at V and 4 bases at J, leaving 10 bases unmatched. This CDR3 region has 17 residues.